Below are 28 T cell receptor beta chains sequenced from a single sample in a study of blood T cell repertoires in COVID-19. Sequencing used immunoSEQ multiplex PCR; TCRdb keeps in-frame clones, though not all of them. The sample holds under 300,000 clones, 80% to 90% seen once. Sequences were obtained from peripheral blood. Source of these receptors: a woman aged 30 to 39 with active or convalescent COVID-19.

The gene calls are TRBV3-1 (or the pseudogene TRBV3-2) and TRBJ2-2; D might be TRBD2 (6 bases). Trimming took off 4 bases at V and 5 bases at J, with 20 bases between the two ends. Germline lookup yields CDR1 LGHDT and CDR2 YNNKEL (reference sequence). This CDR3 has 17 residues. CDR3 in amino acids: CASSPIIPGVETGELFF. DNA of the CDR3: TGTGCCAGCAGCCCGATCATCCCGGGGGTAGAAACCGGGGAGCTGTTTTTT.

The V gene is TRBV19, the J gene TRBJ2-2; tentative D call: TRBD2 (6 bases). V was clipped by 11 bases and J by 5 bases, with 18 bases between them. Germline V gene data show CDR1 as LNHDA and CDR2 as SQIVND (reference sequence). This CDR3 has 14 amino acids. Written as DNA, the CDR3 is TGTGCCGGGTCCTCGGGACTCCGTACCGGGGAGCTGTTTTTT. This sequence encodes CAGSSGLRTGELFF.

The V call is TRBV11-1, the J call TRBJ2-3; D may be TRBD2 (6 bases). The V end was cut by 8 bases, the J end by 6 bases, with 9 bases between. The germline CDR1 and CDR2 sequences are SGHAT and FQDESV (reference sequence). CDR3 length: 11 residues. DNA of the CDR3: TGTGCCAGCGCCGCGGGGGATACGCAGTATTTT. Protein: CASAAGDTQYF.

The chain joins TRBV30 to TRBJ1-1; TRBD1 might be the D (6 bases). The CDR3 contains 12 residues. V was pared by 3 bases and J by 1 base, with 6 bases between. In germline, CDR1 is GTSNPN, CDR2 SVGIG (reference sequence). The CDR3 region has the DNA TGTGCCTGGAGAGGGGGGAACACTGAAGCTTTCTTT. Translation gives CAWRGGNTEAFF. Supplemented by reference TRBV30 and TRBJ1-1, the full variable domain reads SQTIHQWPATLVQPVGSPLSLECTVEGTSNPNLYWYRQAAGRGLQLLFYSVGIGQISSEVPQNLSASRPQDRQFILSSKKLLLSDSGFYLCAWRGGNTEAFFGQGTRLTVV.

This clone has only a few counts. The chain combines TRBV7-8 with TRBJ1-1, with 12 bases lining up with TRBD1. J was trimmed by 7 bases and V by 5 bases; bases with no gene match: 14. The CDR3 length is 17 residues. From germline, CDR1 is SGHVS and CDR2 FQNEAQ. CDR3 DNA: TGTGCCAGCAGCAAAAGGGACAGGGGGCTTCGAGGGAATGAAGCTTTCTTT. It translates to CASSKRDRGLRGNEAFF.

This chain uses TRBV19 with TRBJ2-3, with a tentative D call TRBD1 (6 bases). Germline assignment: CDR1 LNHDA and CDR2 SQIVND (reference sequence). The CDR3 is 15 residues long. V lost 3 bases to trimming and J lost 2 bases, with 12 bases between them. CDR3 nucleotides: TGTGCCAGTAGTATCCGGGACACCACCACAGATACGCAGTATTTT. Protein: CASSIRDTTTDTQYF.

The chain combines TRBV6-4 with TRBJ2-7; 10 nucleotides match TRBD1. V dropped 11 bases and J dropped 0; count of bases not matched to a gene: 4. The CDR3 is 13 amino acids. CDR1 is MRHNA, CDR2 SNTAGT, per germline. The CDR3 DNA reads TGTGCCTTGGACAGGGGGAACTCCTACGAGCAGTACTTC. The encoded protein is CALDRGNSYEQYF.

V and J are TRBV21-1 and TRBJ2-3; the D segment call TRBD2 is taken from the table without a DNA check. TRBV21-1 is deemed a pseudogene. This CDR3 region has 16 residues. The DNA for the CDR3 is TGTGCCAGCAGCCCCTATAGCGGGGACCGCACAGATACGCAGTATTTT. This gives the protein CASSPYSGDRTDTQYF.

J is TRBJ2-2 and V is TRBV19, with TRBD1 matching 8 bases. The J segment lost 7 bases and the V segment lost 6 bases, leaving 10 bases of the junction unmatched. This CDR3 contains 15 residues. Germline V gene sequence: CDR1 LNHDA, CDR2 SQIVND (reference sequence). The DNA for the CDR3 is TGTGCCAGTAGCAGGTCAGGGGGCTTTAACGGGGAGCTGTTTTTT. Translation: CASSRSGGFNGELFF.

DNA for the CDR3: TGTGCCAGCAGCCAAGGGCCCTACGAGCAGTACTTC. Residues: CASSQGPYEQYF. The rearrangement joins TRBV3-1 (or the pseudogene TRBV3-2) to TRBJ2-7, with D unresolved. The V gene's germline CDR1 is LGHDT and CDR2 YNNKEL (reference sequence). Trimming took 1 base from V and 2 from J, leaving 3 bases between them. The CDR3 is 12 residues long.

The J gene is TRBJ1-3, the V gene TRBV5-8, with D possibly TRBD1 on 5 matching bases. Germline V lookup: CDR1 SGHTS, CDR2 YDEGEE. The V gene lost 3 bases and the J gene lost 1 base, with 5 bases spanning the gap. The CDR3 spans 13 residues. CDR3 residues: CASSYRSGNTIYF. The CDR3 DNA sequence: TGTGCCAGCAGCTACAGGTCTGGAAACACCATATATTTT.

A few counts support this clone. This chain links TRBV30 with TRBJ1-4; 10 bases are shared with TRBD1. The CDR3 covers 17 residues. Germline V gives CDR1 GTSNPN, CDR2 SVGIG (reference sequence). V lost 2 bases, J lost 8 bases, and 14 bases stayed unmatched. The CDR3 here is CAWSYLRVRTGGEKLFF. CDR3 bases: TGTGCCTGGAGTTATCTTCGTGTCCGGACAGGGGGAGAAAAACTGTTTTTT.

The chain carries TRBV5-1 and TRBJ1-3, with D unclear. V was trimmed by 4 bases and J by 0 bases, leaving 17 bases between them. There are 17 residues in the CDR3. The germline V gene encodes CDR1 SGHRS and CDR2 YFSETQ. CDR3 DNA: TGCGCCAGCAGCCCGACCGGTCAGGCCAACTCTGGAAACACCATATATTTT. It encodes CASSPTGQANSGNTIYF.

This clone was seen a handful of times. This chain joins TRBV6-4 and TRBJ2-1; the D gene is possibly TRBD1 (6 bases). CDR1 and CDR2 from the germline V gene are MRHNA and SNTAGT. Trimming left V 2 bases short and J 4 bases short, with 6 bases between. This CDR3 region has 13 residues. CDR3 DNA sequence: TGTGCCAGCAGTGACGGACAGTACAATGAGCAGTTCTTC. It translates to CASSDGQYNEQFF.

The CDR3 DNA reads as TGTGCCAGCAGCTTTTTTCGCGGCGGGGAGCTGTTTTTT. This sequence encodes CASSFFRGGELFF. The genes are TRBV13 and TRBJ2-2; D unresolved. Trimming removed 3 bases from V and 7 bases from J, with 9 bases in between. CDR1 is PRHDT and CDR2 is FYEKMQ in the germline V gene (reference sequence). CDR3 length: 13 residues.

The rearrangement uses TRBV27 and TRBJ2-7, with TRBD2 identical over 11 bases. This CDR3 comprises 15 residues. The trim removed 4 bases at V and 2 bases at J, leaving 4 bases unmatched. The germline CDR1 and CDR2 sequences are MNHEY and SMNVEV (reference sequence). The CDR3 loop reads CASSSVAGGPYEQYF. CDR3 in DNA: TGTGCCAGCAGTTCAGTAGCGGGGGGGCCCTACGAGCAGTACTTC.

This sequence joins TRBV25-1 and TRBJ1-1; the D gene is possibly TRBD1 (5 bases). The V and J ends lost 8 bases and 10 bases respectively, with 17 bases between them. Germline V gene lookup returns CDR1 MGHDK and CDR2 SYGVNS. This CDR3 has 12 amino acids. The CDR3 here is CASWRHGAGAFF. CDR3 nucleotides: TGTGCCAGCTGGAGACATGGGGCCGGAGCTTTCTTT.

The chain has TRBV10-3 and TRBJ2-7, with D possibly being TRBD2 (5 bases). Germline V gives CDR1 ENHRY, CDR2 SYGVKD. Between the trimmed V and J ends, which lost 3 bases and 2 bases, there was a span of 14 bases. This CDR3 contains 15 residues. CDR3 DNA: TGTGCCATCAGTGACGGGGTAGGGCCAACCTACGAGCAGTACTTC. It encodes CAISDGVGPTYEQYF.

The chain links TRBV3-1 (or the pseudogene TRBV3-2) to TRBJ2-3; 9 positions match TRBD2. Losses at the gene ends were 2 bases for V and 0 bases for J; bases not matched to a gene: 9. Looked up from germline, CDR1 is LGHDT and CDR2 is YNNKEL (reference sequence). This CDR3 region has 18 residues. This chain's CDR3 is CASSQTGTSLLSTDTQYF. The CDR3 nucleotides read TGTGCCAGCAGCCAAACGGGGACTAGCCTCTTGAGCACAGATACGCAGTATTTT.

This chain uses TRBV3-1 (or the pseudogene TRBV3-2) with TRBJ1-6; 7 bases match TRBD1. Germline CDR1 and CDR2: LGHDT and YNNKEL (reference sequence). After removal of 2 bases from V and 9 bases from J, the junction contained 16 bases not matched to a gene. The CDR3 consists of 18 residues. CDR3 sequence: CASSQKRKGQEEVSPLHF. In DNA, the CDR3 is TGTGCCAGCAGCCAAAAACGAAAAGGACAGGAGGAAGTTTCACCCCTCCACTTT.

J is TRBJ2-7 and V is TRBV11-2; 8 bases line up with TRBD2. The CDR3 spans 17 residues. V shed 5 bases, J shed 1 base, and the junction held 13 bases outside the gene matches. In germline, CDR1 is SGHAT, CDR2 FQNNGV. CDR3 loop: CASSPTGGGTLSYEQYF. CDR3 DNA: TGTGCCAGCAGCCCTACGGGAGGGGGGACGCTATCCTACGAGCAGTACTTC.

V and J are TRBV4-3 and TRBJ1-1; TRBD1 might be the D (6 bases). The CDR3 sequence is 15 residues long. Germline V gives CDR1 LGHNA, CDR2 YSLEER. V was shortened by 4 bases and J by 4 bases, with 16 bases between the two germline ends. CDR3 protein: CASSRERGMITEAFF. The CDR3 DNA follows: TGCGCCAGCAGCCGAGAAAGGGGGATGATCACTGAAGCTTTCTTT.

V usage is TRBV28 and J usage is TRBJ2-3, with 9 bases fitting TRBD2. Germline CDR1 and CDR2: MDHEN and SYDVKM. This CDR3 region has 17 residues. Losses at the gene ends were 5 bases for V and 2 bases for J; bases not matched to a gene: 11. The CDR3 coding sequence is TGTGCCAGCAGTCCTCCTGGACTAGCGTATTTCACAGATACGCAGTATTTT. Amino acid sequence: CASSPPGLAYFTDTQYF.

The chain has TRBV28 and TRBJ2-7, with 8 bases that match TRBD1. The CDR3 runs 16 residues. The V and J ends lost 2 bases and 4 bases, in that order; junction bases with no gene match: 10. Germline V lookup: CDR1 MDHEN, CDR2 SYDVKM. CDR3 loop: CASSLRGPGGAYEQYF. The CDR3 bases are TGTGCCAGCAGTTTAAGAGGGCCAGGGGGCGCGTACGAGCAGTACTTC.

The gene calls are TRBV12-3 or TRBV12-4 and TRBJ1-1, with D perhaps TRBD1 (5 bases). CDR3 size: 12 residues. V lost 7 bases, J lost 9 bases, and 15 bases lay in between. The CDR3 DNA follows: TGTGCCAGCACCCCCGGGGGGGGGAAAGCTTTCTTT. This translates into CASTPGGGKAFF.

The chain carries TRBV28 and TRBJ1-1; D perhaps matches TRBD1 (5 bases). This CDR3 region has 15 residues. CDR1 is MDHEN, CDR2 SYDVKM, per germline. V lost 3 bases and J lost 4, with 15 bases in between. Here the CDR3 DNA reads TGTGCCAGCAGTTTGCCCCTGAGCGGGGGCACTGAAGCTTTCTTT. Encoded protein: CASSLPLSGGTEAFF.

V usage is TRBV3-1 (or the pseudogene TRBV3-2) and J usage is TRBJ1-1; TRBD1 agrees at 7 bases. Germline V gene sequence: CDR1 LGHDT, CDR2 YNNKEL (reference sequence). V was pared by 6 bases and J by 4 bases, with 5 bases of the junction left unmatched. The CDR3 covers 13 residues. CDR3 nucleotides: TGTGCCAGCAGGACCGGGACAGCCACTGAAGCTTTCTTT. Encoded protein: CASRTGTATEAFF.

The J gene is TRBJ2-7, the V gene TRBV3-1 (or the pseudogene TRBV3-2); weak D call: TRBD1 (6 bases). The CDR3 runs to 15 residues. V gave up 0 bases and J gave up 6 bases, with 15 bases separating them. From germline, CDR1 is LGHDT and CDR2 YNNKEL (reference sequence). CDR3 nucleotide sequence: TGTGCCAGCAGCCAAGAAGGAACAGGGCTATGCGAGCAGTACTTC. It is translated as CASSQEGTGLCEQYF.